This T cell receptor beta chain was observed in a study of regulatory T cells in long-lasting Graves disease. Study-level results: Analyses excluded thyroid tissue, covering peripheral blood alone.

CDR3-region Arm-PCR and iRepertoire HTBI primers produced the TCR beta libraries. TCRdb passed the multiplex PCR reads through MiXCR, listing each CDR3 protein once. This sample has some 400,000 distinct CDR3 sequences, with about 15% found just once. This clonotype was seen repeatedly, ten times or more. Its antigen is currently unknown. CDR1 is SGHAT, CDR2 FQNNGV, per germline. The ends were cut back, 6 bases at V and 6 bases at J, with 30 bases in the middle. The CDR3 is 19 residues long. The time point is: newly diagnosed GD, antithyroid drugs for less than 3 months. PBMC-extracted RNA yielded the TCR library. The same data also went into a second study, on T cells in Graves' hyperthyroidism and ophthalmopathy. That source reports: HTBI primers were used for first-round RT-PCR of the TCR CDR3.

The TCR comes from a woman in her twenties or thirties with Graves disease. The gene calls are TRBV11-2 and TRBJ2-1; tentatively, D is TRBD2 (6 bases). The sample was peripheral blood mononuclear cells (PBMCs), taken at new diagnosis, from a patient treated with antithyroid drugs. CDR3: CASSLNGRAAGKGTNEQFF. CDR3 nucleotide sequence: TGTGCCAGCAGTTTAAATGGGCGGGCGGCGGGAAAGGGGACCAATGAGCAGTTCTTC.